This entry lists 13 T cell receptor beta chains sequenced from one sample in a study of T cell responses to AZD1222 COVID-19 vaccine. Assay: immunoSEQ multiplex PCR; the TCRdb copy retains only in-frame clones and omits some. This repertoire shows 95,000 to 100,000 clones, 65% to 85% found once; its top ten account for 14%. The input for sequencing was peripheral blood, taken 28 days after the second AZD1222 dose. These receptors originate from an adult who received the AZD1222 COVID-19 vaccine.

The chain combines TRBV7-9 with TRBJ1-1; unclear D gene. Per the germline V gene, CDR1 is SEHNR and CDR2 is FQNEAQ (reference sequence). The V gene lost 6 bases and the J gene lost 0 bases, with 5 bases spanning the gap. The CDR3 has 12 amino acids. CDR3 loop: CASRTLNTEAFF. The CDR3 DNA sequence: TGTGCCAGCAGGACCCTGAACACTGAAGCTTTCTTT. The full variable domain, rest sourced from reference TRBV7-9 and TRBJ1-1, is DTGVSQNPRHKITKRGQNVTFRCDPISEHNRLYWYRQTLGQGPEFLTYFQNEAQLEKSRLLSDRFSAERPKGSFSTLEIQRTEQGDSAMYLCASRTLNTEAFFGQGTRLTVV.

CDR3 amino acids: CASSVRGAGGAVPQYF. CDR3 sequence (DNA): TGTGCCAGCAGTGTCCGGGGAGCGGGGGGCGCGGTGCCCCAGTACTTC. V and J are TRBV6-1 and TRBJ2-5, with TRBD2 matching over 9 bases. The V and J ends lost 4 bases and 9 bases, in that order; junction bases with no gene match: 15. Germline CDR1 is MNHNS and CDR2 is SASEGT. The CDR3 length is 16 residues.

Of note for this clone: Distinct nucleotide sequences in the sample also encode this CDR3. V gene TRBV5-1 combines with J gene TRBJ2-1, with no clear D. The V gene's germline CDR1 is SGHRS and CDR2 YFSETQ. V shed 0 bases and J shed 0 bases, with 4 bases lying between them. This CDR3 region has 14 residues. The DNA of the CDR3 is TGCGCCAGCAGCTTGGCCAGCTCCTACAATGAGCAGTTCTTC. This codes for CASSLASSYNEQFF.

V and J are TRBV18 and TRBJ2-7; 8 bases fit TRBD2. V trimming: 0 bases; J trimming: 0 bases; junction bases outside the gene matches: 4. Per germline, CDR1 KGHSH and CDR2 LQKENI. The CDR3 totals 16 residues. The CDR3 here is CASSPPWREASYEQYF. For the CDR3, the DNA is TGTGCCAGCTCACCACCTTGGCGGGAGGCCTCCTACGAGCAGTACTTC.

This chain's CDR3 is CASSDGFGANVLTF. DNA of the CDR3: TGTGCCAGCAGTGATGGGTTTGGGGCCAACGTCCTGACTTTC. This chain uses TRBV2 with TRBJ2-6; D remains ambiguous. V gave up 3 bases and J gave up 3 bases, with 6 bases separating them. The germline V gene has CDR1 SNHLY and CDR2 FYNNEI. The CDR3 totals 14 residues.

The chain couples TRBV5-4 to TRBJ2-1, with D possibly TRBD1 on 5 matching bases. Germline V gives CDR1 SGHNT, CDR2 YYREEE (reference sequence). Trimming took 0 bases from V and 10 from J, leaving 8 bases between them. This CDR3 contains 12 residues. The CDR3 region is CASSLVGLEQFF. The CDR3 DNA follows: TGTGCCAGCAGCTTGGTGGGGCTCGAGCAGTTCTTC.

This sequence joins TRBV11-3 and TRBJ2-1; unclear D gene. Germline lookup yields CDR1 SGHNT and CDR2 YENEEA. The V end was cut by 8 bases, the J end by 10 bases, with 15 bases between. This CDR3 region has 12 residues. The CDR3 DNA reads TGTGCCAGCGGCGATGGCAATCGAGAGCAGTTCTTC. It codes for CASGDGNREQFF.

The V gene is TRBV27, the J gene TRBJ2-7; the D gene is possibly TRBD1 (6 bases). Germline CDR1 is MNHEY and CDR2 is SMNVEV (reference sequence). This CDR3 is 13 amino acids long. V was cut by 6 bases and J by 1 base, with 10 bases left in between. This CDR3 is CASRFTGSYEQYF. Here the CDR3 DNA reads TGTGCCAGCAGATTTACAGGGTCCTACGAGCAGTACTTC.

The chain links TRBV5-1 to TRBJ1-4; D not resolved. V shed 4 bases and J shed 6 bases, with 16 bases lying between them. Germline V lookup: CDR1 SGHRS, CDR2 YFSETQ. The CDR3 consists of 15 residues. This chain's CDR3 is CASSVAPLGDEKLFF. CDR3 nucleotides: TGCGCCAGCAGCGTGGCACCGCTTGGTGATGAAAAACTGTTTTTT.

This sequence joins TRBV7-2 and TRBJ2-5; D perhaps matches TRBD2 (7 bases). The CDR3 loop spans 15 amino acids. Trimming took 5 bases from V and 4 from J, leaving 17 bases between them. The germline V gene has CDR1 SGHTA and CDR2 FQGNSA. The CDR3: CASSSDGGGSETQYF. In DNA form, the CDR3 reads TGTGCCAGCAGCAGCGATGGGGGGGGCTCAGAGACCCAGTACTTC. Using reference TRBV7-2 and TRBJ2-5 for the parts outside the CDR3, the full variable domain is GAGVSQSPSNKVTEKGKDVELRCDPISGHTALYWYRQSLGQGLEFLIYFQGNSAPDKSGLPSDRFSAERTGGSVSTLTIQRTQQEDSAVYLCASSSDGGGSETQYFGPGTRLLVL.

V and J are TRBV5-1 and TRBJ2-7, with 10 bases lining up with TRBD2. Germline CDR1 and CDR2: SGHRS and YFSETQ. This CDR3 is 15 amino acids long. The V segment lost 4 bases and the J segment 1 base; nucleotides outside the gene matches: 5. Here the CDR3 DNA reads TGCGCCAGCAGCACCGGGACTAGCGATTCCTACGAGCAGTACTTC. Its translation is CASSTGTSDSYEQYF.

The rearrangement joins TRBV6-2 or TRBV6-3 to TRBJ2-3; D perhaps matches TRBD2 (6 bases). The germline V gene has CDR1 MNHEY and CDR2 SVGEGT. V dropped 4 bases and J dropped 0 bases, with 8 bases sitting between them. CDR3 length: 14 residues. As DNA, the CDR3 is TGTGCCAGCAGTTGGACTACTAGCACAGATACGCAGTATTTT. Amino acid sequence: CASSWTTSTDTQYF.

In the case of this clone: A much more abundant neighbour one base away suggests this may be a read error. The chain employs TRBV28 and TRBJ1-1; TRBD1 is a possible D gene (6 bases). This CDR3 has 13 amino acids. Germline V gene sequence: CDR1 MDHEN, CDR2 SYDVKM. V was clipped by 5 bases and J by 3 bases, with 10 bases between them. The chain's CDR3 is CASSPPGDTEAFF. The CDR3 DNA is TGTGCCAGCAGTCCCCCAGGGGACACTGAAGCTTTCTTT.